A single sample is the source of the 15 T cell receptor beta chains below, sequenced in a study of blood T cell repertoires in COVID-19. The data were produced by immunoSEQ multiplex PCR, yet TCRdb's version contains in-frame clones alone and is incomplete. The sample contains approximately 270,000 clones, 70% to 90% of which appear only once. The sequenced sample was peripheral blood. The origin of the receptors is a man aged 18 to 30 with active or convalescent COVID-19.

The rearrangement links TRBV7-3 to TRBJ2-5, with TRBD1 matching 9 bases. Germline CDR1 and CDR2: SGHTA and FQGTGA. Trimming at V came to 5 bases and at J to 2 bases, leaving 9 bases not matched to a gene. The CDR3 sequence is 16 residues long. The CDR3 protein is CASSTLGQGEQETQYF. The CDR3 bases are TGTGCCAGCAGCACCTTGGGACAGGGCGAACAAGAGACCCAGTACTTC.

This chain joins TRBV6-2 or TRBV6-3 and TRBJ1-1; D remains unclear. The CDR3 is 13 amino acids. CDR1 and CDR2 from the germline V gene are MNHEY and SVGEGT. V was clipped by 4 bases and J by 5 bases, with 11 bases between them. The CDR3 reads CASSFQYTTEAFF. The DNA for the CDR3 is TGTGCCAGCAGTTTCCAATACACGACTGAAGCTTTCTTT.

V is TRBV11-2 and J is TRBJ1-5; 8 nucleotides align to TRBD1. This CDR3 contains 14 residues. The V gene's germline CDR1 is SGHAT and CDR2 FQNNGV. With 1 base clipped from V and 10 bases from J, the junction kept 6 bases outside the gene matches. The CDR3 loop is CASSLGQGTLPQHF. In nucleotides, the CDR3 is TGTGCCAGCAGCTTAGGACAGGGGACCCTCCCCCAGCATTTT.

The genes are TRBV10-3 and TRBJ1-6; maybe TRBD1 (5 bases). V lost 0 bases to trimming and J lost 8 bases, with 14 bases between them. The CDR3 covers 16 residues. From germline, CDR1 is ENHRY and CDR2 SYGVKD. CDR3 nucleotides: TGTGCCATCAGTGAGTCGTTGGGGGAGGGACATTCACCCCTCCACTTT. The encoded protein is CAISESLGEGHSPLHF.

J is TRBJ2-2 and V is TRBV5-1; the D is unclear. Trimming shortened V by 0 bases and J by 1 base, and 10 bases separated the two germline ends. The CDR3 spans 16 residues. CDR1 is SGHRS and CDR2 is YFSETQ in the germline V gene. CDR3 amino acids: CASSLGVGQNTGELFF. The CDR3, as DNA: TGCGCCAGCAGCTTGGGGGTTGGGCAGAACACCGGGGAGCTGTTTTTT. The variable domain in full, completed from reference TRBV5-1 and TRBJ2-2, reads KAGVTQTPRYLIKTRGQQVTLSCSPISGHRSVSWYQQTPGQGLQFLFEYFSETQRNKGNFPGRFSGRQFSNSRSEMNVSTLELGDSALYLCASSLGVGQNTGELFFGEGSRLTVL.

The chain uses TRBV2 and TRBJ1-4; TRBD1 matches at 8 bases. The CDR3 is made up of 15 amino acids. Germline V CDR1 and CDR2: SNHLY, FYNNEI. V lost 2 bases and J lost 4; bases outside the gene matches: 3. The CDR3 bases are TGTGCCAGCAGTGAATTCAGGGGGCTTAATGAAAAACTGTTTTTT. Protein product: CASSEFRGLNEKLFF.

In this sample, this clone turned up once. The gene calls are TRBV28 and TRBJ2-3; 13 bases fit TRBD2. In germline, CDR1 is MDHEN, CDR2 SYDVKM. The CDR3 totals 18 residues. With 8 bases clipped from V and 4 bases from J, the junction kept 15 bases outside the gene matches. The CDR3 DNA reads TGTGCCAGCGGCATTCCGGGACTAGCGGGAATAGTGGCAGATACGCAGTATTTT. This sequence encodes CASGIPGLAGIVADTQYF.

The chain uses TRBV7-2 and TRBJ1-4, with unresolved D. CDR3 length: 13 residues. Germline V gene lookup returns CDR1 SGHTA and CDR2 FQGNSA. Deletions cut 1 base from V and 8 bases from J, with 8 bases between. The CDR3 sequence: CASSLGTGEKLFF. In DNA, the CDR3 is TGTGCCAGCAGCTTAGGGACGGGGGAAAAACTGTTTTTT.

The chain carries TRBV20-1 and TRBJ2-5, with TRBD2 identical over 8 bases. Germline values: CDR1 DFQATT, CDR2 SNEGSKA (reference sequence). V gave up 6 bases and J gave up 9 bases; unmatched junction bases: 6. This CDR3 region has 11 residues. This CDR3 is CSAPGGRSQYF. CDR3 nucleotides: TGCAGTGCCCCGGGAGGGAGGTCCCAGTACTTC.

This chain connects TRBV2 to TRBJ1-3; 7 nucleotides line up with TRBD1. Trimming removed 8 bases from V and 2 bases from J; junction bases left unmatched: 6. CDR3 size: 14 residues. From germline, CDR1 is SNHLY and CDR2 FYNNEI. Here the CDR3 reads CASLPTGAGNTIYF. In DNA, the CDR3 is TGTGCCAGCCTACCTACAGGGGCTGGAAACACCATATATTTT.

V and J are TRBV5-1 and TRBJ2-3, with 14 bases aligning to TRBD2. With 0 bases clipped from V and 0 bases from J, the junction kept 6 bases outside the gene matches. Germline V lookup: CDR1 SGHRS, CDR2 YFSETQ. The CDR3 consists of 19 residues. The DNA for the CDR3 is TGCGCCAGCAGCTTGGCCCCCGGGACTAGCGGGAGAAGCACAGATACGCAGTATTTT. Protein sequence: CASSLAPGTSGRSTDTQYF.

The rearrangement links TRBV3-1 (or the pseudogene TRBV3-2) to TRBJ1-4; D ambiguous. The CDR3 consists of 12 residues. The V gene lost 3 bases and the J gene lost 11 bases, with 10 bases spanning the gap. Germline loops: CDR1 LGHDT, CDR2 YNNKEL (reference sequence). In DNA form, the CDR3 reads TGTGCCAGCAGCCATAGTAACGGTAAACTGTTTTTT. Translated: CASSHSNGKLFF.

The CDR3, as DNA: TGTGCCAGCAGCTTGGGACAGGGCGTCAATCAGCCCCAGCATTTT. Translation: CASSLGQGVNQPQHF. The chain combines TRBV7-8 with TRBJ1-5; 9 positions agree with TRBD1. The CDR3 has 15 amino acids. Per the germline V gene, CDR1 is SGHVS and CDR2 is FQNEAQ. The V gene end was trimmed by 3 bases and the J gene end by 3 bases; junction bases not matched to a gene: 3. Drawing the rest from reference TRBV7-8 and TRBJ1-5, the complete variable domain is GAGVSQSPRYKVAKRGQDVALRCDPISGHVSLFWYQQALGQGPEFLTYFQNEAQLDKSGLPSDRFFAERPEGSVSTLKIQRTQQEDSAVYLCASSLGQGVNQPQHFGDGTRLSIL.

This chain uses TRBV27 with TRBJ1-6; TRBD1 agrees at 8 bases. The CDR3 is 20 amino acids. From germline, CDR1 is MNHEY and CDR2 SMNVEV (reference sequence). V shed 2 bases, J shed 0 bases, and the junction held 12 bases outside the gene matches. The CDR3 loop reads CASSLLATGARSSYNSPLHF. In nucleotides, the CDR3 is TGTGCCAGCAGTTTACTGGCGACAGGGGCGAGGAGCTCCTATAATTCACCCCTCCACTTT.

This chain joins TRBV7-2 and TRBJ2-1; a possible D gene is TRBD2 (6 bases). V lost 5 bases and J lost 0, with 14 bases in between. The CDR3 length is 16 residues. In germline, CDR1 is SGHTA, CDR2 FQGNSA. The chain's CDR3 is CASSLSFGSSYNEQFF. CDR3 DNA sequence: TGTGCCAGCAGCCTATCCTTCGGGAGCTCCTACAATGAGCAGTTCTTC.